Listed here are 19 T cell receptor beta chains from one sample, sequenced in a study of response to subunit inactivated influenza vaccine. TCRdb re-called the RT-PCR reads with MiXCR, one entry per CDR3 protein. The sample records about 500,000 distinct CDR3 sequences, approximately 15% being singletons. The source material was CD4+ T cells sorted from PBMCs, sampled approximately 25 months after vaccination. These receptor sequences come from a man aged 45 to 75 who received an inactivated influenza vaccine.

This clonotype was counted between two and nine times. The chain carries TRBV7-9 and TRBJ2-1; no clear D. This CDR3 spans 13 amino acids. The germline V gene has CDR1 SEHNR and CDR2 FQNEAQ (reference sequence). Trimming took off 1 base at V and 5 bases at J, with 6 bases between the two ends. CDR3 protein: CASSLGVDNEQFF. The CDR3 nucleotides read TGTGCCAGCAGCTTAGGCGTTGACAATGAGCAGTTCTTC.

The V and J genes are TRBV28 and TRBJ2-7; no definite D call. CDR1 and CDR2 from the germline V gene are MDHEN and SYDVKM. The CDR3 totals 16 residues. Trimming took off 6 bases at V and 5 bases at J, with 23 bases between the two ends. CDR3 sequence (DNA): TGTGCCAGCAGGCGGCCGGTAATTGGCCTCGGACACGAGCAGTACTTC. Translated, it gives CASRRPVIGLGHEQYF.

The J gene is TRBJ1-2, the V gene TRBV4-2; unclear D gene. With 0 bases removed from V and 4 bases from J, the gap between germline ends came to 12 bases. The CDR3 contains 15 residues. Germline CDR1 is LGHNA and CDR2 is YNFKEQ. The CDR3 bases are TGTGCCAGCAGCCAAGATCGAACAAGTGCCTATGGCTACACCTTC. The encoded protein is CASSQDRTSAYGYTF.

The chain recombines TRBV10-3 with TRBJ2-4; either TRBD1 or TRBD2 may fit D (5 bases each). Germline V gives CDR1 ENHRY, CDR2 SYGVKD. This CDR3 has 16 amino acids. Trimming shortened V by 3 bases and J by 0 bases, and 12 bases separated the two germline ends. In DNA form, the CDR3 reads TGTGCCATCAGTGATCACGAGGGGCAAGCCAAAAACATTCAGTACTTC. It is translated as CAISDHEGQAKNIQYF.

This clonotype was counted a single time. The J gene is TRBJ1-2, the V gene TRBV20-1; TRBD1 matches 8 bases. Germline V gene sequence: CDR1 DFQATT, CDR2 SNEGSKA (reference sequence). V shed 6 bases, J shed 7 bases, and the junction held 7 bases outside the gene matches. The CDR3 covers 12 residues. The CDR3 loop reads CSATNGQGGYTF. The CDR3 DNA reads as TGCAGTGCCACGAATGGACAGGGTGGCTACACCTTC.

This clonotype was detected many times. This chain connects TRBV9 to TRBJ1-5; 8 nucleotides agree with TRBD1. Germline values: CDR1 SGDLS, CDR2 YYNGEE. Trimming removed 3 bases from V and 2 bases from J; junction bases left unmatched: 4. This CDR3 has 15 amino acids. CDR3 sequence reads: CASSAGGGGNQPQHF. CDR3 nucleotide sequence: TGTGCCAGCAGCGCAGGGGGCGGGGGCAATCAGCCCCAGCATTTT.

This clonotype was seen more than once but under ten times. The J gene is TRBJ2-1, the V gene TRBV2, with 8 bases lining up with TRBD2. Germline V lookup: CDR1 SNHLY, CDR2 FYNNEI. The junction had 5 bases not matched to a gene; V was cut back by 7 bases and J by 6 bases. This CDR3 spans 13 amino acids. CDR3 DNA: TGTGCCAGCACAGGGCTAGCGGGCAATGAGCAGTTCTTC. Encoded protein: CASTGLAGNEQFF.

This clonotype was picked up many times. This rearrangement joins TRBV6-2 or TRBV6-3 to TRBJ2-7; maybe TRBD1 (5 bases). This CDR3 comprises 10 residues. The germline V and J ends were trimmed by 10 bases and 3 bases, with 7 bases remaining between them. Germline V lookup: CDR1 MNHEY, CDR2 SVGEGT. CDR3 bases: TGTGCCACAGGGTTCTACGAGCAGTACTTC. It specifies CATGFYEQYF.

The rearrangement uses TRBV9 and TRBJ2-7; 14 positions match TRBD2. The V and J ends lost 2 bases and 5 bases, in that order; junction bases with no gene match: 0. The CDR3 spans 14 residues. The germline V gene encodes CDR1 SGDLS and CDR2 YYNGEE. The CDR3 reads CASSVGLAGDEQYF. CDR3 in DNA: TGTGCCAGCAGCGTGGGACTAGCGGGAGACGAGCAGTACTTC.

This chain connects TRBV20-1 to TRBJ1-4, with D possibly being TRBD1 (5 bases). Germline assignment: CDR1 DFQATT and CDR2 SNEGSKA (reference sequence). V was cut by 0 bases and J by 5 bases, with 16 bases left in between. The CDR3 runs to 16 residues. CDR3 sequence (DNA): TGCAGTGCTAGAGATCATCAGCCAGGGAGGAATGAAAAACTGTTTTTT. Its translation: CSARDHQPGRNEKLFF.

This clonotype was counted a few times. The chain has TRBV20-1 and TRBJ2-5; the D gene is possibly TRBD2 (5 bases). CDR3 length: 13 amino acids. V was shortened by 3 bases and J by 3 bases, with 11 bases between the two germline ends. The V gene's germline CDR1 is DFQATT and CDR2 SNEGSKA (reference sequence). CDR3 sequence (DNA): TGCAGTGCTAGTGGGAGAGGTGAAGAGACCCAGTACTTC. Translation: CSASGRGEETQYF.

There are many counts of this clonotype. V gene TRBV27 combines with J gene TRBJ2-7, with D possibly called TRBD1 or TRBD2 (5 bases each). Per the germline V gene, CDR1 is MNHEY and CDR2 is SMNVEV (reference sequence). With 2 bases removed from V and 3 bases from J, the gap between germline ends came to 11 bases. This CDR3 is 14 amino acids long. The CDR3 bases are TGTGCCAGCAGTTTACGAGGGGACCGCTACGAGCAGTACTTC. Translation gives CASSLRGDRYEQYF.

This clonotype was seen a single time. This chain connects TRBV5-1 to TRBJ1-2, with D tentatively TRBD1 (5 bases). V gave up 2 bases and J gave up 4 bases, with 15 bases separating them. Germline V CDR1 and CDR2: SGHRS, YFSETQ. CDR3 size: 15 residues. The CDR3 here is CASSLYQGPGYGYTF. The CDR3 coding sequence is TGCGCCAGCAGCTTATATCAGGGTCCGGGCTATGGCTACACCTTC.

This chain connects TRBV15 to TRBJ1-6, with D tentatively TRBD1 (5 bases). V lost 0 bases to trimming and J lost 9 bases, with 12 bases between them. There are 15 residues in the CDR3. Germline CDR1 LNHNV, CDR2 YYDKDF (reference sequence). The CDR3 spells CATSRESGGFSPLHF. CDR3 bases: TGTGCCACCAGCAGAGAGAGTGGGGGTTTTTCACCCCTCCACTTT. Filled out from reference TRBV15 and TRBJ1-6, the complete variable domain reads DAMVIQNPRYQVTQFGKPVTLSCSQTLNHNVMYWYQQKSSQAPKLLFHYYDKDFNNEADTPDNFQSRRPNTSFCFLDIRSPGLGDTAMYLCATSRESGGFSPLHFGNGTRLTVT.

CDR3 in DNA: TGTGCCAGCAGCTCCCGACAGGGGGTATTAGGGGAGACCCAGTACTTC. Translated, it gives CASSSRQGVLGETQYF. This rearrangement joins TRBV7-6 to TRBJ2-5; 9 positions agree with TRBD1. Germline lookup yields CDR1 SGHVS and CDR2 FNYEAQ. The CDR3 loop spans 16 amino acids. J gave up 5 bases and V 4 bases, and 11 bases lay outside the gene matches.

V gene TRBV4-1 combines with J gene TRBJ2-5; possible D gene TRBD2, 5 bases. The germline gives CDR1 MGHRA, CDR2 YSYEKL. The CDR3 runs to 16 residues. V dropped 5 bases and J dropped 1 base, with 17 bases sitting between them. CDR3 sequence (DNA): TGCGCCAGCAGCTTAAACGCACGGGGTACCCAAGAGACCCAGTACTTC. This encodes CASSLNARGTQETQYF.

This clonotype was recorded a few times. The V gene is TRBV5-1, the J gene TRBJ2-3; the match to TRBD2 covers 9 bases. The CDR3 runs to 17 residues. J was trimmed by 2 bases and V by 3 bases; bases with no gene match: 10. The V gene's germline CDR1 is SGHRS and CDR2 YFSETQ. The CDR3 DNA is TGCGCCAGCAGCTCCCCCTTTCTAGCGGGGAACACAGATACGCAGTATTTT. It encodes CASSSPFLAGNTDTQYF.

This clonotype has just a few counts. The rearrangement links TRBV7-2 to TRBJ1-2; TRBD1 agrees at 7 bases. CDR3 length: 15 residues. J lost 4 bases, V lost 5 bases, and 10 bases had no gene match. Per germline, CDR1 SGHTA and CDR2 FQGNSA. CDR3: CASSLDATGFYGYTF. The CDR3 nucleotides are TGTGCCAGCAGCCTGGACGCGACAGGGTTCTATGGCTACACCTTC.

As regards this clonotype: At one boundary the junction diverges from the germline segment, which might be a read error. The genes are TRBV24-1 and TRBJ2-3; 9 bases line up with TRBD1. This CDR3 region has 22 residues. The germline V gene has CDR1 KGHDR and CDR2 SFDVKD. CDR3 nucleotide sequence: TGTGCCGCCAGTGATTCTTGGGGCCGGGACAGGGCACGGTGGGTCGGCACAGATACGCAGTATTTT. Protein sequence: CAASDSWGRDRARWVGTDTQYF.